The rows below give T cell receptor beta chains drawn from one sample of a study of early T cells in non-severe SARS-CoV-2 infection. TCRdb re-analysed the 5' RACE reads in MiXCR, keeping a single row per CDR3 protein. The table records 40,000 or so distinct CDR3 sequences, 11% of them present only once. The sequenced sample was whole blood. The origin of the receptors is an adult who was a healthcare worker with PCR-confirmed SARS-CoV-2 infection or an uninfected control (not recorded which). Each CDR3 is given with its conserved first and last residue. D genes are given only for firm matches.

v_gene | d_gene | CDR3aa
TRBV4-3 | . | CASSQANGIFLGEQFF
TRBV6-1 | TRBD2 | CASRRSSGTAGDEQFF
TRBV28 | . | CASSLPVSNQPQHF
TRBV7-2 | . | CASSSQGWEQYF
TRBV12-3/TRBV12-4 | . | CASSLGGGGADTQYF
TRBV20-1 | TRBD2 | CSARVVAGAGAETQYF
TRBV14 | . | CASSQVYGTGEQFF
TRBV6-5 | . | CASSYSGQLANYGYTF
TRBV29-1 | . | CSVEGQVNEQFF
TRBV7-9 | . | CASSLERHTHYEQYF
TRBV20-1 | . | CSARSVDYTDTQYF
TRBV10-3 | . | CAIGLNNEQFF
TRBV6-5 | TRBD1 | CASTKLTGVNEQFF
TRBV10-3 | . | CAISESAGPNSPLHF
TRBV20-1 | . | CSAMGDSYEQYF
TRBV5-1 | TRBD2 | CASSILWTSGRSLSSYNEQFF
TRBV13 | TRBD1 | CATRQGAVRTEAFF
TRBV7-2 | . | CASIEGAATYEQYF
TRBV28 | . | CASSLYQRQDGTAFF
TRBV28 | TRBD1 | CASSPMTGAGSGANVLTF
TRBV7-9 | . | CASSARGGVGTEAFF
TRBV4-1 | . | CASSQAGTVYGYTF
TRBV6-2/TRBV6-3 | TRBD2 | CASSWPGRVNEQYF
TRBV6-1 | TRBD1 | CAGQGIGETQSF
TRBV7-9 | . | CASSSAAGLGSYEQYF
TRBV12-3/TRBV12-4 | TRBD1 | CASSLRAGGQGRLSSTF
TRBV28 | . | CASSNGFSGANVLTF
TRBV3-1 | TRBD2 | CASSQPGTSYEQFF
TRBV5-1 | . | CASSPPVAGTGELFF
TRBV6-2/TRBV6-3 | . | CAIDRAGGLAEAFF
TRBV14 | TRBD2 | CASNKLGGRTPYEQYF